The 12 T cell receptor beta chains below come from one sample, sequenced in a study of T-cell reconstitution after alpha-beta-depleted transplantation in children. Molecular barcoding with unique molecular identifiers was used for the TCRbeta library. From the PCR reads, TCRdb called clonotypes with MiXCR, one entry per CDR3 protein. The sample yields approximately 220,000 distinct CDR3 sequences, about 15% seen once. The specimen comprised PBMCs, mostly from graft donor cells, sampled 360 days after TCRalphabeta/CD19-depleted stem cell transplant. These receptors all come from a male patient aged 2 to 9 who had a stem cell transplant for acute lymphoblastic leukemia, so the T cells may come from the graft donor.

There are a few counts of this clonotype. The CDR3 DNA reads as TGTGCCAGCAGCCATTCCATAGCGGGGGGGAACACAGATACGCAGTATTTT. Translated, it gives CASSHSIAGGNTDTQYF. This rearrangement joins TRBV4-2 to TRBJ2-3, with 11 bases that match TRBD2. Germline CDR1 and CDR2: LGHNA and YNFKEQ. The J segment lost 2 bases and the V segment lost 3 bases, leaving 7 bases of the junction unmatched. The CDR3 runs to 17 residues.

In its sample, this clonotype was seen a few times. CDR3 nucleotide sequence: TGTGCCAGCAGTTACTTTGGAAACAGGGGCATGAACACTGAAGCTTTCTTT. Its protein is CASSYFGNRGMNTEAFF. The chain joins TRBV6-2 or TRBV6-3 to TRBJ1-1; 7 bases match TRBD1. CDR3 length: 17 amino acids. Per the germline V gene, CDR1 is MNHEY and CDR2 is SVGEGT. V dropped 1 base and J dropped 0; count of bases not matched to a gene: 8.

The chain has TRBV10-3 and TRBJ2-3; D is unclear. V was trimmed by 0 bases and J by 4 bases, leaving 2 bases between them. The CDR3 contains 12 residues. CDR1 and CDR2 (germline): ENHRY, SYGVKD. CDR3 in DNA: TGTGCCATCAGTGAGTCGTCAGATACGCAGTATTTT. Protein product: CAISESSDTQYF.

CDR3 bases: TGCGCCAGCAGCCCGGGACAGGAGTTCTACGAGCAGTACTTC. The encoded protein is CASSPGQEFYEQYF. The chain uses TRBV5-1 and TRBJ2-7; 8 nucleotides match TRBD1. This CDR3 is 14 amino acids long. The junction had 6 bases not matched to a gene; V was cut back by 4 bases and J by 3 bases. Looked up from germline, CDR1 is SGHRS and CDR2 is YFSETQ.

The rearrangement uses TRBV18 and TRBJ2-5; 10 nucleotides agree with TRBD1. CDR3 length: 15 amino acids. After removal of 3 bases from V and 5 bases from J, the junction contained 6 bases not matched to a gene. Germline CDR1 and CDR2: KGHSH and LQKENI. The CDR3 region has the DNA TGTGCCAGCTCACCCGACAGGGGGCTAAAGGAGACCCAGTACTTC. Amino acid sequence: CASSPDRGLKETQYF. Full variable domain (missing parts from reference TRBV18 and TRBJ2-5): NAGVMQNPRHLVRRRGQEARLRCSPMKGHSHVYWYRQLPEEGLKFMVYLQKENIIDESGMPKERFSAEFPKEGPSILRIQQVVRGDSAAYFCASSPDRGLKETQYFGPGTRLLVL.

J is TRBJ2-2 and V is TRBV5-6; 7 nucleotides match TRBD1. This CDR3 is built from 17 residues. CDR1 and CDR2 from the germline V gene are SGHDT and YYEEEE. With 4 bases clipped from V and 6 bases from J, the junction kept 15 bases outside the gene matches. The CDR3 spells CASSPSGPGGRAGELFF. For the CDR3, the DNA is TGTGCCAGCAGCCCCTCCGGCCCAGGGGGAAGGGCCGGGGAGCTGTTTTTT.

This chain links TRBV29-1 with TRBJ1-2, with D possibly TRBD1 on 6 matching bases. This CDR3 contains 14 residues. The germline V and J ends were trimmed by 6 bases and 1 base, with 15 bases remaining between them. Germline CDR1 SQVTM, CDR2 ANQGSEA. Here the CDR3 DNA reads TGCAGCGTGGATAAATACAGGGTTAACTATGGCTACACCTTC. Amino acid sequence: CSVDKYRVNYGYTF.

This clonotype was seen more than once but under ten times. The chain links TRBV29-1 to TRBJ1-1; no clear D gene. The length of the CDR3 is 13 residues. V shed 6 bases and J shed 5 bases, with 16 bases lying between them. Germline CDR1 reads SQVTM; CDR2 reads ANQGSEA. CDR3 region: CSVSTLIETEAFF. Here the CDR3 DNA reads TGCAGCGTCTCCACGTTAATTGAGACTGAAGCTTTCTTT.

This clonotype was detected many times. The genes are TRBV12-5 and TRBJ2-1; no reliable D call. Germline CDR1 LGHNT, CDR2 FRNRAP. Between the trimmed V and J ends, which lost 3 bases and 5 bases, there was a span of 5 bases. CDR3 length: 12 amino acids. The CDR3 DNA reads TGTGCTAGTGGTTTCCCGGACAATGAGCAGTTCTTC. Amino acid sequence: CASGFPDNEQFF.

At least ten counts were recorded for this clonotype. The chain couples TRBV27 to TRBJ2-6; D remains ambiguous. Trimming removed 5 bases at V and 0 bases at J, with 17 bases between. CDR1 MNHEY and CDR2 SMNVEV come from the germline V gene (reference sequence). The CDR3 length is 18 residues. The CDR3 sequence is CASSKTLGSLSGANVLTF. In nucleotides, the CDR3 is TGTGCCAGCAGTAAAACACTTGGGTCACTCTCTGGGGCCAACGTCCTGACTTTC.

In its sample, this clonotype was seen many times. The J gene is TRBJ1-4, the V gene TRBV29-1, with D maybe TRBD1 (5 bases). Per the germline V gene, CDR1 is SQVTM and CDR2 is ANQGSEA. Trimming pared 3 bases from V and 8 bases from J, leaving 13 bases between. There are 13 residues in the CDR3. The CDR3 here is CSVDLRVGEKLFF. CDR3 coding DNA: TGCAGCGTTGACCTCAGGGTCGGCGAAAAACTGTTTTTT.

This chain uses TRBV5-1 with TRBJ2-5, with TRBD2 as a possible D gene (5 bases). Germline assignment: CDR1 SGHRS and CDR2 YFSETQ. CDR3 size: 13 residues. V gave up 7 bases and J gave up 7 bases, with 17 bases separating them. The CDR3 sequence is CASSRQDEGTQYF. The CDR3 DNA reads TGCGCCAGCTCGCGTCAGGATGAGGGGACCCAGTACTTC.